The entry below gives a single T cell receptor beta chain sequence along with its context. In the original analysis: How many nucleated cells were present was estimated from reference gene primer amplification. Sequenced by immunoSEQ multiplex PCR; TCRdb stores in-frame clones only, minus some. V and J calls and clone size are copied from that table; D and trimming were computed from the DNA. The table records a few hundred thousand clones, almost 90% of them present only once. Seattle's enrolled individuals joined amid active infection and were then monitored longitudinally. This sample was included in a study of blood T cell repertoires in COVID-19. J lost 6 bases, V lost 4 bases, and 6 bases had no gene match. The CDR3 runs 13 residues. Germline V gene sequence: CDR1 SNHLY, CDR2 FYNNEI.

The sequence derives from a woman aged 25 to 39 with COVID-19, enrolled during active disease. Specimen: peripheral blood. The J gene is TRBJ2-7, the V gene TRBV2; 7 nucleotides align to TRBD2. The CDR3 DNA is TGTGCCAGCAGTGGACTAGCTCGGGGCGAGCAGTACTTC. Translated: CASSGLARGEQYF.